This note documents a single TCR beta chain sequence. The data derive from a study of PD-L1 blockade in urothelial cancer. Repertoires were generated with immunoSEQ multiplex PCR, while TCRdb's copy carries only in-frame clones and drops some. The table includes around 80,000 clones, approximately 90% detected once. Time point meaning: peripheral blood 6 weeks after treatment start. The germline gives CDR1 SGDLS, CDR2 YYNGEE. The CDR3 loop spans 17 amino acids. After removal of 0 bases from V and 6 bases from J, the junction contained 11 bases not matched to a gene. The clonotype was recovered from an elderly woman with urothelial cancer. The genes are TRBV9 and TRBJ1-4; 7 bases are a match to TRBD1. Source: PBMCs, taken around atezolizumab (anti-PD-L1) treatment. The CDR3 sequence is CASSVGDRARGYEKLFF. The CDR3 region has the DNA TGTGCCAGCAGCGTAGGAGACAGGGCAAGGGGTTATGAAAAACTGTTTTTT.